This TCR beta chain appears in the sequencing data of a study of blood T cell repertoires in COVID-19. Study at large: Sites across the United States, Italy and Spain contributed samples from acute and convalescent COVID-19.

In terms of age and location, participants ranged from roughly 18 to 100 years and lived in about 25 US areas. Cohort placement rested on clinical history that participants reported themselves. As originally analysed: Amplification from reference gene primers served as the basis for estimated nucleated cell counts. TCRdb's copy holds only in-frame clones and misses some; the assay was immunoSEQ multiplex PCR. That table is the source of V, J and clone size, and D and trimming were worked out from the DNA. The sample lists some 200,000 clones, about four fifths seen once, with roughly 6.9% in the top ten. The CDR3 loop spans 15 amino acids. Germline V gene sequence: CDR1 SGHKS, CDR2 YYEKEE (reference sequence). V shed 3 bases, J shed 2 bases, and the junction held 4 bases outside the gene matches.

The origin of this receptor is a man between 40 and 49 years old who had recovered from COVID-19. The chain combines TRBV5-5 with TRBJ1-5, with 8 bases identical to TRBD1. The sample was PBMCs or T cells enriched from blood (not recorded which). In nucleotides, the CDR3 is TGTGCCAGCAGCTGGACAGGGAGTGGCAATCAGCCCCAGCATTTT. Protein: CASSWTGSGNQPQHF.